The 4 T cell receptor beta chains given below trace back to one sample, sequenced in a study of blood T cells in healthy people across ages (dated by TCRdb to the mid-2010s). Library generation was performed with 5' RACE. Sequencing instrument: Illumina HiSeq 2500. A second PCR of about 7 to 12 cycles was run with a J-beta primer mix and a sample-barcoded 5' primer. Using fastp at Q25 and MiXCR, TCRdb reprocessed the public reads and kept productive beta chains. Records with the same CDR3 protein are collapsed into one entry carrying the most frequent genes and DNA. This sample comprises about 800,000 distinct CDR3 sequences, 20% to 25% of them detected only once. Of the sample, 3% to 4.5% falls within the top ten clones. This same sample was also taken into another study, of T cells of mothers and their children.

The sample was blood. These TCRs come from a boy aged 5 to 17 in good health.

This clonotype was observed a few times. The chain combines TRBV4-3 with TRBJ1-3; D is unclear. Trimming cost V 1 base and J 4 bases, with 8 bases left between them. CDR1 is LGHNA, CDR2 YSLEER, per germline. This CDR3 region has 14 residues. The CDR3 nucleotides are TGCGCCAGCAGCCAAGGTCCTGCGGGAAACACCATATATTTT. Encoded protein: CASSQGPAGNTIYF.

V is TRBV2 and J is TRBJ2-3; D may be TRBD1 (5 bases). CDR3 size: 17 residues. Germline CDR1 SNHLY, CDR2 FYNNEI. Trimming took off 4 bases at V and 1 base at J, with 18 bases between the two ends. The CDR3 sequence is CASSVPEGQVRTDTQYF. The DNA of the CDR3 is TGTGCCAGCAGTGTGCCCGAAGGACAAGTCCGCACAGATACGCAGTATTTT.

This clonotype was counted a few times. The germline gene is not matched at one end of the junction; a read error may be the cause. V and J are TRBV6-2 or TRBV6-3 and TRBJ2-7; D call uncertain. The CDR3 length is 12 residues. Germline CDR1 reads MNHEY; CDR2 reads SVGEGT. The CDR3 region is CASSSDSYEQHF. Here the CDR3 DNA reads TGTGCCAGCAGCTCCGACTCCTACGAGCAGCACTTC.

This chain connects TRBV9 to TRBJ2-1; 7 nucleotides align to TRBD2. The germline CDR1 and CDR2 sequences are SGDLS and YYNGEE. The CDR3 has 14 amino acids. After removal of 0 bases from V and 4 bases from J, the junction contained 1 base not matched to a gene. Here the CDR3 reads CASSVGEGYNEQFF. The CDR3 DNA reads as TGTGCCAGCAGCGTAGGGGAGGGATACAATGAGCAGTTCTTC.